This T cell receptor beta chain derives from a study of blood T cells in healthy people across ages. Study-wide context: Template switching retrieved approximately one barcoded beta molecule for each two T cells.

V lost 6 bases, J lost 7 bases, and 23 bases lay in between. Germline loops: CDR1 SGHAT, CDR2 FQDESV (reference sequence). This CDR3 contains 16 residues. A second about 7 to 11 cycle PCR used barcoded and J-beta primers. TCRdb re-derived calls from the 5' RACE reads in MiXCR, one entry per CDR3 protein. The data contain about 760,000 distinct CDR3 sequences, roughly three fifths of them singletons. The TCR was taken from a man aged 35 to 55 in good health. The sample comprised blood. J is TRBJ2-3 and V is TRBV11-1; a possible D gene is TRBD2 (6 bases). The CDR3 loop reads CASSSRDRESRNTQYF. The CDR3 DNA reads as TGTGCCAGCAGTTCAAGGGACCGGGAGTCAAGGAATACGCAGTATTTT.